The 19 T cell receptor beta chains presented below share a single source sample, sequenced in a study of blood T cell repertoires in COVID-19. Some clones are missing from TCRdb's copy, which holds only in-frame ones; the method was immunoSEQ multiplex PCR. The repertoire consists of roughly 32,000 clones, with approximately 93% occurring once and the leading ten covering approximately 0.88%. Sequencing was done on a sample of peripheral blood. These receptors were taken from a male donor with active COVID-19.

V and J are TRBV3-1 (or the pseudogene TRBV3-2) and TRBJ1-2; D unclear. This CDR3 region has 15 residues. The V gene lost 1 base and the J gene lost 4 bases, with 13 bases spanning the gap. The germline gives CDR1 LGHDT, CDR2 YNNKEL (reference sequence). CDR3 in amino acids: CASSQVGADPYGYTF. CDR3 nucleotide sequence: TGTGCCAGCAGCCAAGTCGGAGCGGATCCCTATGGCTACACCTTC.

This rearrangement joins TRBV19 to TRBJ1-1, with D perhaps matching TRBD1 (6 bases). The CDR3 contains 14 residues. The V and J ends lost 4 bases and 9 bases respectively, with 18 bases between them. CDR1 is LNHDA and CDR2 is SQIVND in the germline V gene (reference sequence). CDR3 region: CASSTGQPTGKAFF. The CDR3 bases are TGTGCCAGTAGTACCGGACAGCCCACAGGCAAAGCTTTCTTT.

This clone turned up a few times. The chain couples TRBV3-1 (or the pseudogene TRBV3-2) to TRBJ1-2, with D uncertain. This CDR3 comprises 13 residues. The V end was cut by 1 base, the J end by 3 bases, with 6 bases between. CDR1 and CDR2 (germline): LGHDT, YNNKEL (reference sequence). CDR3 DNA: TGTGCCAGCAGCCAAGCGCGGGACTATGGCTACACCTTC. Translated: CASSQARDYGYTF.

This clone was observed a few times. The V call is TRBV7-9, the J call TRBJ1-4; weak D call: TRBD1 (5 bases). V lost 5 bases and J lost 1, with 20 bases in between. This CDR3 has 18 amino acids. Germline V lookup: CDR1 SEHNR, CDR2 FQNEAQ (reference sequence). DNA of the CDR3: TGTGCCAGCAGCCCCGTGGGGGGAATGGGAGGAACTAATGAAAAACTGTTTTTT. Amino acids: CASSPVGGMGGTNEKLFF.

This sequence joins TRBV3-1 (or the pseudogene TRBV3-2) and TRBJ2-1, with 12 nucleotides matching TRBD2. The ends lost 1 base at V and 5 bases at J; junction bases unmatched: 15. The CDR3 sequence is 20 residues long. Germline values: CDR1 LGHDT, CDR2 YNNKEL (reference sequence). The CDR3 DNA reads as TGTGCCAGCAGCCAAGCGGGTTCGGCTAGCGGGGGGGCCAGGAACAATGAGCAGTTCTTC. Translating gives CASSQAGSASGGARNNEQFF.

CDR3 sequence: CASSPAITLNTGELFF. CDR3 DNA: TGTGCCAGCTCGCCCGCGATCACGCTAAACACCGGGGAGCTGTTTTTT. V and J are TRBV18 and TRBJ2-2; D uncertain. V lost 6 bases and J 2 bases, leaving 16 bases between the germline ends. Germline CDR1 and CDR2: KGHSH and LQKENI. There are 16 residues in the CDR3.

V usage is TRBV3-1 (or the pseudogene TRBV3-2) and J usage is TRBJ1-4, with 7 bases matching TRBD1. V trimming: 4 bases; J trimming: 8 bases; junction bases outside the gene matches: 7. The CDR3 contains 14 residues. The germline V gene has CDR1 LGHDT and CDR2 YNNKEL (reference sequence). CDR3 DNA sequence: TGTGCCAGCAGCCGGACAGGCCGAGAAGAAAAACTGTTTTTT. Its translation is CASSRTGREEKLFF.

The chain carries TRBV7-3 and TRBJ2-2; TRBD1 agrees at 7 bases. Germline V CDR1 and CDR2: SGHTA, FQGTGA. The CDR3 length is 15 residues. Germline trimming cut 5 bases from V and 1 base from J; bases unmatched to any gene: 4. In DNA, the CDR3 is TGTGCCAGCAGCGTGGGACAGCAGAACACCGGGGAGCTGTTTTTT. Translating it yields CASSVGQQNTGELFF. Full variable domain (outside the CDR3, taken from reference TRBV7-3 and TRBJ2-2): GAGVSQTPSNKVTEKGKYVELRCDPISGHTALYWYRQSLGQGPEFLIYFQGTGAADDSGLPNDRFFAVRPEGSVSTLKIQRTERGDSAVYLCASSVGQQNTGELFFGEGSRLTVL.

The V and J genes are TRBV7-9 and TRBJ1-4; 10 nucleotides match TRBD1. Germline V gives CDR1 SEHNR, CDR2 FQNEAQ (reference sequence). This CDR3 has 15 amino acids. The V segment lost 3 bases and the J segment 7 bases; nucleotides outside the gene matches: 5. The CDR3 DNA is TGTGCCAGCAGCTTCGGACAGGGGGGTATTGAAAAACTGTTTTTT. This codes for CASSFGQGGIEKLFF.

V and J are TRBV19 and TRBJ1-3; 12 bases fit TRBD1. V dropped 5 bases and J dropped 0; count of bases not matched to a gene: 2. In germline, CDR1 is LNHDA, CDR2 SQIVND (reference sequence). This CDR3 spans 16 amino acids. The CDR3 loop reads CASSGTGGFSGNTIYF. The CDR3 bases are TGTGCCAGTAGTGGGACAGGGGGCTTCTCTGGAAACACCATATATTTT. The full variable domain, rest sourced from reference TRBV19 and TRBJ1-3, is DGGITQSPKYLFRKEGQNVTLSCEQNLNHDAMYWYRQDPGQGLRLIYYSQIVNDFQKGDIAEGYSVSREKKESFPLTVTSAQKNPTAFYLCASSGTGGFSGNTIYFGEGSWLTVV.

J is TRBJ2-1 and V is TRBV9; possible D gene TRBD1, 6 bases. CDR3 length: 15 amino acids. Germline lookup yields CDR1 SGDLS and CDR2 YYNGEE. V dropped 0 bases and J dropped 3 bases, with 10 bases sitting between them. The CDR3 DNA is TGTGCCAGCAGCGTAGGCCAGGGGCACTACAATGAGCAGTTCTTC. This translates into CASSVGQGHYNEQFF. Full variable domain (missing parts from reference TRBV9 and TRBJ2-1): DSGVTQTPKHLITATGQRVTLRCSPRSGDLSVYWYQQSLDQGLQFLIQYYNGEERAKGNILERFSAQQFPDLHSELNLSSLELGDSALYFCASSVGQGHYNEQFFGPGTRLTVL.

The J gene is TRBJ1-1, the V gene TRBV19, with D possibly being TRBD1 (5 bases). CDR1 and CDR2 (germline): LNHDA, SQIVND (reference sequence). The CDR3 is 14 residues long. V lost 3 bases and J 4 bases, leaving 12 bases between the germline ends. The CDR3 DNA sequence: TGTGCCAGTAGTATCCAGGGAGGTACCACTGAAGCTTTCTTT. It translates to CASSIQGGTTEAFF.

This rearrangement joins TRBV10-3 to TRBJ1-2; D not resolved. V gave up 6 bases and J gave up 8 bases, with 10 bases separating them. The CDR3 covers 11 residues. Germline CDR1 reads ENHRY; CDR2 reads SYGVKD. The CDR3 DNA sequence: TGTGCCATCAGCCTTAACGGGGGCTACACCTTC. Translating it yields CAISLNGGYTF.

The rearrangement joins TRBV7-8 to TRBJ1-1; D might be TRBD1 (6 bases). Germline V gene lookup returns CDR1 SGHVS and CDR2 FQNEAQ. The CDR3 sequence is 13 residues long. V lost 5 bases and J lost 5, with 12 bases in between. The CDR3 is CASSPGVATEAFF. The CDR3 DNA sequence: TGTGCCAGCAGCCCAGGGGTAGCTACTGAAGCTTTCTTT.

The J gene is TRBJ1-1, the V gene TRBV19; the D gene is possibly TRBD1 (6 bases). V lost 5 bases to trimming and J lost 7 bases, with 14 bases between them. This CDR3 region has 13 residues. Germline V gene data show CDR1 as LNHDA and CDR2 as SQIVND (reference sequence). This CDR3 is CASSPGQRIEAFF. In nucleotides, the CDR3 is TGTGCCAGTAGTCCTGGACAGCGAATTGAAGCTTTCTTT.

J is TRBJ1-3 and V is TRBV5-5, with D possibly TRBD1 on 6 matching bases. V lost 0 bases and J lost 4, with 11 bases in between. CDR1 and CDR2 from the germline V gene are SGHKS and YYEKEE (reference sequence). This CDR3 contains 15 residues. CDR3 loop: CASSLDRARGNTIYF. CDR3 DNA: TGTGCCAGCAGCTTGGACAGGGCAAGAGGAAACACCATATATTTT.

The chain carries TRBV5-1 and TRBJ2-7; D may be TRBD2 (6 bases). Germline lookup yields CDR1 SGHRS and CDR2 YFSETQ. This CDR3 comprises 18 residues. V lost 5 bases and J lost 3, with 27 bases in between. The CDR3 DNA is TGCGCCAGCAGACAAACGACTGGACTAATCGCGACTCTCTACGAGCAGTACTTC. This sequence encodes CASRQTTGLIATLYEQYF. The full variable domain, rest sourced from reference TRBV5-1 and TRBJ2-7, is KAGVTQTPRYLIKTRGQQVTLSCSPISGHRSVSWYQQTPGQGLQFLFEYFSETQRNKGNFPGRFSGRQFSNSRSEMNVSTLELGDSALYLCASRQTTGLIATLYEQYFGPGTRLTVT.

The chain has TRBV5-1 and TRBJ2-6; D is ambiguous. The CDR3 contains 16 residues. The germline V gene has CDR1 SGHRS and CDR2 YFSETQ. The germline V and J ends were trimmed by 0 bases and 2 bases, with 9 bases remaining between them. The CDR3 spells CASSLAWATGANVLTF. DNA for the CDR3: TGCGCCAGCAGCTTGGCCTGGGCTACTGGGGCCAACGTCCTGACTTTC.

The chain couples TRBV11-3 to TRBJ1-1; 8 bases map to TRBD1. From germline, CDR1 is SGHNT and CDR2 YENEEA. The J segment lost 2 bases and the V segment lost 5 bases, leaving 7 bases of the junction unmatched. This CDR3 is built from 15 residues. CDR3 DNA: TGTGCCAGCAGCAGGGGACAGGTAACAAACACTGAAGCTTTCTTT. Protein product: CASSRGQVTNTEAFF. Full variable domain (remainder filled in from reference TRBV11-3 and TRBJ1-1): EAGVVQSPRYKIIEKKQPVAFWCNPISGHNTLYWYLQNLGQGPELLIRYENEEAVDDSQLPKDRFSAERLKGVDSTLKIQPAELGDSAVYLCASSRGQVTNTEAFFGQGTRLTVV.